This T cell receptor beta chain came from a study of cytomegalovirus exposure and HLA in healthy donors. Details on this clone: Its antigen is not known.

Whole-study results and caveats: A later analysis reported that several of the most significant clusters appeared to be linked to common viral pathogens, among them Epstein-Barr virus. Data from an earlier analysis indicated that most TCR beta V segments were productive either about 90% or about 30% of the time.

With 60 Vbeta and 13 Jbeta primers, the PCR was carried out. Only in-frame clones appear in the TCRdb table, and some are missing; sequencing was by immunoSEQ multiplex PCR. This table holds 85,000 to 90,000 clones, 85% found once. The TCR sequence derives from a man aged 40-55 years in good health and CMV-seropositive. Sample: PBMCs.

In DNA, the CDR3 is TGTGCCAGCTCACCGGATCCAGGGGCTGGCACTGAAGCTTTCTTT. Its protein is CASSPDPGAGTEAFF. J is TRBJ1-1 and V is TRBV18, with a weak D call TRBD1 (6 bases). Germline V gene sequence: CDR1 KGHSH, CDR2 LQKENI. CDR3 length: 15 residues. Between the trimmed V and J ends, which lost 3 bases and 4 bases, there was a span of 15 bases. The entire variable domain, with the rest obtained from reference TRBV18 and TRBJ1-1, is as follows: NAGVMQNPRHLVRRRGQEARLRCSPMKGHSHVYWYRQLPEEGLKFMVYLQKENIIDESGMPKERFSAEFPKEGPSILRIQQVVRGDSAAYFCASSPDPGAGTEAFFGQGTRLTVV.